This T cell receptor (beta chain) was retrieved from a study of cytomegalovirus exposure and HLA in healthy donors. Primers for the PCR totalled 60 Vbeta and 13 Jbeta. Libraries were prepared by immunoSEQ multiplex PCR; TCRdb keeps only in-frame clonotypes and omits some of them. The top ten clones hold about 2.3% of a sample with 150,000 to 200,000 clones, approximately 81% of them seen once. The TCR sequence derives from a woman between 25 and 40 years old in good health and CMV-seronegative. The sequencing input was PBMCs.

CDR3 protein: CASSSRQGAVRELFF. The CDR3 DNA sequence: TGTGCCAGCAGCTCTCGACAGGGGGCGGTCCGGGAGCTGTTTTTT. The V and J genes are TRBV21-1 and TRBJ2-2; the D call in the table, TRBD1, was not verified against the DNA. TRBV21-1 is labeled a pseudogene. The CDR3 has 15 amino acids.